This TCR beta chain appears in the sequencing data of a study of CD8+ T cells in alopecia areata. Extracted RNA was reverse transcribed, and the resulting cDNA served as sequencing template. Sequencing used immunoSEQ multiplex PCR; TCRdb keeps in-frame clones, though not all of them. The table has 170,000 or so clones, roughly 50% seen once. Treatment of the sample: oral pan-JAK inhibitor, 5-10 mg twice daily. This CDR3 is built from 14 residues. Germline V gives CDR1 SGHRS, CDR2 YFSETQ. V lost 3 bases, J lost 8 bases, and 17 bases lay in between. The sample in question was CD8+ T cells sorted from blood, obtained at week 24, from a patient treated with tofacitinib. The rearrangement links TRBV5-1 to TRBJ1-2, with D tentatively TRBD1 (6 bases). The receptor's source is a human donor with alopecia areata. CDR3 in DNA: TGCGCCAGCAGCTCCTCACAGGGAGAAGGCGGCTACACCTTC. This translates into CASSSSQGEGGYTF.